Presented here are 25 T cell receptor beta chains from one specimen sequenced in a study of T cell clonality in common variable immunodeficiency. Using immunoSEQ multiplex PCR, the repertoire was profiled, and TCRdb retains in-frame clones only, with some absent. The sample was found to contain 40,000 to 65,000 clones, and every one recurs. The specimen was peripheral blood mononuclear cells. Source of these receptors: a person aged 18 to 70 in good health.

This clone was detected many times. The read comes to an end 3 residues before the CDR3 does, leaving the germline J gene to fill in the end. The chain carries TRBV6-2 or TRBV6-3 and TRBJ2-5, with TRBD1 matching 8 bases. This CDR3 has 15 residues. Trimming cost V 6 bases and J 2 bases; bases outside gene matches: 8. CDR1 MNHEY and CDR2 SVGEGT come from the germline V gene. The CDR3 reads CASRQGRGHQETQYF. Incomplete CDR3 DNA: TGTGCCAGCAGACAAGGCAGGGGGCATCAAGAGACC.

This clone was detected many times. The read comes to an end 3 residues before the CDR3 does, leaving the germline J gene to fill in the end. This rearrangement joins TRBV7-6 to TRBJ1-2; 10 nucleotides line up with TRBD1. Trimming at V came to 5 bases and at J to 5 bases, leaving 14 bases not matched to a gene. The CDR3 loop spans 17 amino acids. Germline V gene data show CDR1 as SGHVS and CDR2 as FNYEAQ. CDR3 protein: CASSQGLVWDRGYGYTF. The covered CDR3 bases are TGTGCCAGCAGCCAGGGGCTCGTCTGGGACAGGGGTTATGGC.

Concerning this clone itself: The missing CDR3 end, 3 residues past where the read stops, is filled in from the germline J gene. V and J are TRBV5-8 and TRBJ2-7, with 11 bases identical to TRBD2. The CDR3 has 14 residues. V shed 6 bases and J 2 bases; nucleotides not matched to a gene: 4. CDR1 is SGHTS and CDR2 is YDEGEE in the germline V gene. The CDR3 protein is CASIGLAGAYEQYF. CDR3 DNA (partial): TGTGCCAGCATCGGACTAGCGGGCGCCTACGAG. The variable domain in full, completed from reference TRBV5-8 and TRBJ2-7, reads EAGVTQSPTHLIKTRGQQATLRCSPISGHTSVYWYQQALGLGLQFLLWYDEGEERNRGNFPPRFSGRQFPNYSSELNVNALELEDSALYLCASIGLAGAYEQYFGPGTRLTVT.

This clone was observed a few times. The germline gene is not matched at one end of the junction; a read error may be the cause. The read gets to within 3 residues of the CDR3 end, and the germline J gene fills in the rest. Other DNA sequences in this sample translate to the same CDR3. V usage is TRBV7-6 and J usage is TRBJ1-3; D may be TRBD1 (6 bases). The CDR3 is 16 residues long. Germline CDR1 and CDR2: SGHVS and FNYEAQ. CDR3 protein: CASSLVGGNSGNTIYF. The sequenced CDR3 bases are TGTGCCAGCAGCTTAGTAGGGGGAAACTCTGGAAACACA.

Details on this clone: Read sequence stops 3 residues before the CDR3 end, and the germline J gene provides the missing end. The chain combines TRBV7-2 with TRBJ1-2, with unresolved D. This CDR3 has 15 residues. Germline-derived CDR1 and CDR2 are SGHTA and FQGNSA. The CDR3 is CASSLALAVYNDYTF. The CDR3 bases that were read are TGTGCCAGCAGCTTAGCACTAGCGGTCTACAATGAC.

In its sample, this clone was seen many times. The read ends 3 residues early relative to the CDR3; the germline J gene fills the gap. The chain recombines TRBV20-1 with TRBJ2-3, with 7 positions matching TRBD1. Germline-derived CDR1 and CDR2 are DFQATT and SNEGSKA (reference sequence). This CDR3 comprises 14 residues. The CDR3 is CSARGRQGRETQYF. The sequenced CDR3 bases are TGCAGTGCTAGGGGGAGACAGGGAAGGGAGACG.

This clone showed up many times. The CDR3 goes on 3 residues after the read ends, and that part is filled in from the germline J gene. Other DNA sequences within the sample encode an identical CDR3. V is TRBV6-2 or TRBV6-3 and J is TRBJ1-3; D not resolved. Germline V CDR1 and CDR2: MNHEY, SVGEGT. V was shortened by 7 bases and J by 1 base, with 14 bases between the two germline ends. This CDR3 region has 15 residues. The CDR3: CASKLNTGSGNTIYF. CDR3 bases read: TGTGCCAGCAAACTAAATACGGGGTCTGGAAACACC.

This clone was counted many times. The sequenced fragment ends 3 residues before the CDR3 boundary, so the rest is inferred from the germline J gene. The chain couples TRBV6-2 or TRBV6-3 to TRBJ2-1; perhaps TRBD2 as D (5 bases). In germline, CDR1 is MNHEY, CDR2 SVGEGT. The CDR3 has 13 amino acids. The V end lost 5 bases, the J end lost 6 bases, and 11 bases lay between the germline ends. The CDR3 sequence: CASSAGDINEQFF. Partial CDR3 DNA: TGTGCCAGCAGTGCCGGGGATATCAATGAG.

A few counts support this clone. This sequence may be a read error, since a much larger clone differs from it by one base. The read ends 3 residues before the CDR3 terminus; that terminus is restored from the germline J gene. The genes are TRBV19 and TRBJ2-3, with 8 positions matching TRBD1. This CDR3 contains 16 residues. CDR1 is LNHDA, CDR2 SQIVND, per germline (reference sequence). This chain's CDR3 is CASSPRQGPSNQPQYF. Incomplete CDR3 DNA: TGTGCCAGTAGTCCCAGACAGGGGCCGAGCAATCAGCCG.

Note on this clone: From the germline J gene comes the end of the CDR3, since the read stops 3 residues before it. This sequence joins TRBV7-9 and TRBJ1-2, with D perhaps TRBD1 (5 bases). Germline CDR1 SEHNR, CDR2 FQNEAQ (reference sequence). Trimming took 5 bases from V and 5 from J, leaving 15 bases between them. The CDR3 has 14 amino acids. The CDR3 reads CASSQDQGRYGYTF. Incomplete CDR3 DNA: TGTGCCAGCAGCCAAGACCAGGGCCGTTATGGC.

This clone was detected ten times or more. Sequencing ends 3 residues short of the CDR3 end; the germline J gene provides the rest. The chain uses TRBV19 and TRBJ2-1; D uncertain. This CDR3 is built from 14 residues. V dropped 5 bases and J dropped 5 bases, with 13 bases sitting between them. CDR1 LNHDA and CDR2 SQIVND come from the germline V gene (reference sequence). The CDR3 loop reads CASSDEYPNNEQFF. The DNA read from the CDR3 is TGTGCCAGTAGTGATGAATATCCTAACAATGAG.

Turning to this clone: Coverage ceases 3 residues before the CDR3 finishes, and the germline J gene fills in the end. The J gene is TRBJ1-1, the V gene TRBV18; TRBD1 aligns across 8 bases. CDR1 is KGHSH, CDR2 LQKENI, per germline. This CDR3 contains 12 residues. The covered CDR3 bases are TGTGCCAGCTCACAGGACAGGGAAGAC. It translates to CASSQDRED. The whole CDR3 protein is CASSQDREDAFF.

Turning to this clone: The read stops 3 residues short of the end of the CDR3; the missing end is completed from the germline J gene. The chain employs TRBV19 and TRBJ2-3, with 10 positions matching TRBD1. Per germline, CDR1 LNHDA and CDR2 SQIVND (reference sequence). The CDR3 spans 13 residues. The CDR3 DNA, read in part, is TGTGCCACCAGGGACAGGGGCGGAGAGACG. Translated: CATRDRGGET. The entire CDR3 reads CATRDRGGETQYF.

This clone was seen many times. Partial CDR3 DNA: TGTGCCAGCAGTGGTGGACAGGGAGTAGGGGCC. It translates to CASSGGQGVGA. The whole CDR3 protein is CASSGGQGVGALHF. V usage is TRBV2 and J usage is TRBJ1-6, with 8 bases matching TRBD1. Sequencing ends 3 residues short of the CDR3 end; the germline J gene provides the rest. This CDR3 is 14 amino acids long. Germline V gene sequence: CDR1 SNHLY, CDR2 FYNNEI.

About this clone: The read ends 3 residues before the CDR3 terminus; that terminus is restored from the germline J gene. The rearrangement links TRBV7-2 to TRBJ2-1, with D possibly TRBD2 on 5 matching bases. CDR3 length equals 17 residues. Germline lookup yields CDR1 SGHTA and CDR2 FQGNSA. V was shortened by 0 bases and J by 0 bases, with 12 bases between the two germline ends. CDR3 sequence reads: CASSLATRLSSYNEQFF. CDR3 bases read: TGTGCCAGCAGCTTAGCCACGAGACTAAGCTCCTACAATGAG.

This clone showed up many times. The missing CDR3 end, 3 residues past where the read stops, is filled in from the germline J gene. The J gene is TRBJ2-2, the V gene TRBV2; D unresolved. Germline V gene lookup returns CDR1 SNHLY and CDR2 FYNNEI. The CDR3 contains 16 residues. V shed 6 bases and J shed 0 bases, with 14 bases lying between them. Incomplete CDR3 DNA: TGTGCCAGCAGGAGAAACATAATACCGAACACCGGGGAG. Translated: CASRRNIIPNTGE. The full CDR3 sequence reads CASRRNIIPNTGELFF.

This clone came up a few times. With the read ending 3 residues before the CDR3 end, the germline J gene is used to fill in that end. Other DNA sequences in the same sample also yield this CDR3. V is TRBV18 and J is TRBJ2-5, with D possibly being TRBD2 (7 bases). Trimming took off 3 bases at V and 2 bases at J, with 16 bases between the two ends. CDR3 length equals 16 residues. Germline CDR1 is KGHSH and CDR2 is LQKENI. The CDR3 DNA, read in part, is TGTGCCAGCTCACCCCCCGAGGGGGGGGCACAAGAGACC. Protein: CASSPPEGGAQET. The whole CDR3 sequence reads CASSPPEGGAQETQYF.

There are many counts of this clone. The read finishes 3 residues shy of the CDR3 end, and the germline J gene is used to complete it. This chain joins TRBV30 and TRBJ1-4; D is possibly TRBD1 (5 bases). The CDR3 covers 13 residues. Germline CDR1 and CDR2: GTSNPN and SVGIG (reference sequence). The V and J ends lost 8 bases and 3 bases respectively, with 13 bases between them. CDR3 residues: CAGRPGPNEKLFF. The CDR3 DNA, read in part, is TGTGCCGGTCGTCCAGGGCCTAATGAAAAA. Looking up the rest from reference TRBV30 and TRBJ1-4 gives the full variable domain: SQTIHQWPATLVQPVGSPLSLECTVEGTSNPNLYWYRQAAGRGLQLLFYSVGIGQISSEVPQNLSASRPQDRQFILSSKKLLLSDSGFYLCAGRPGPNEKLFFGSGTQLSVL.

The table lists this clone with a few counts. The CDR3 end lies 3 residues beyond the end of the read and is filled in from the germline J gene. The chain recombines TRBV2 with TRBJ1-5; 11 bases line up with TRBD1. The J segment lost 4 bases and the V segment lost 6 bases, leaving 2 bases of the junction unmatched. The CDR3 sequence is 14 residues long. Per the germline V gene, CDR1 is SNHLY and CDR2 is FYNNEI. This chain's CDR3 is CASSWDRGNQPQHF. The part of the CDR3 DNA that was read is TGTGCCAGCAGCTGGGACAGGGGGAATCAGCCC.

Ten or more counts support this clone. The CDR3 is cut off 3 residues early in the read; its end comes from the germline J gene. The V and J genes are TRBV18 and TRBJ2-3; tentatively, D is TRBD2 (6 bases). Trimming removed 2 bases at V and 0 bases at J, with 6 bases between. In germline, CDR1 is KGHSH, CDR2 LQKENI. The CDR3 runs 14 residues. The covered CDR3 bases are TGTGCCAGCTCACCAAGCGGGAGCACAGATACG. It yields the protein CASSPSGSTDT. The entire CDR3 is CASSPSGSTDTQYF.

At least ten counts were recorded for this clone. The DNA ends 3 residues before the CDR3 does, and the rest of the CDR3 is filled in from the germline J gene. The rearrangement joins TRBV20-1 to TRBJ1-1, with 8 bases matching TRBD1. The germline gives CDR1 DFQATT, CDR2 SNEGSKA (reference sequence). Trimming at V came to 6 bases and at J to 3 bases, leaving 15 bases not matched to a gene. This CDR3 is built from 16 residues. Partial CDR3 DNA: TGCAGTGCCGCCGACAGGGGACGAGGCGCAGACACTGAA. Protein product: CSAADRGRGADTE. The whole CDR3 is CSAADRGRGADTEAFF.

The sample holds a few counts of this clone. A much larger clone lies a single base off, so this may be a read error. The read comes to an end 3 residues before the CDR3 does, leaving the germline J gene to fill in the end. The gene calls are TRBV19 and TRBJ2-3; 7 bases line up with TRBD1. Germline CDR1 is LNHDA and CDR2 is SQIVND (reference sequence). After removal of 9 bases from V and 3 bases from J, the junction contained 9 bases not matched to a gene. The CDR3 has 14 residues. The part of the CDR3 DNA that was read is TGTGCCAGCCCTTATTCAGGGGGTACAGATACG. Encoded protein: CASPYSGGTDT. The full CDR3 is CASPYSGGTDTQYF.

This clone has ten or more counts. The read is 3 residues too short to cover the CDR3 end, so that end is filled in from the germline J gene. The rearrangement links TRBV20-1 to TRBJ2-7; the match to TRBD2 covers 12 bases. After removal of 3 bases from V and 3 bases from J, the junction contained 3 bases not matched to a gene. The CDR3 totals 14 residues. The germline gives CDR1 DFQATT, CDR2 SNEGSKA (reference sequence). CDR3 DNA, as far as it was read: TGCAGTGCTAGCCGGACTAGCGGGAACTACGAG. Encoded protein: CSASRTSGNYE. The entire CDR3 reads CSASRTSGNYEQYF.

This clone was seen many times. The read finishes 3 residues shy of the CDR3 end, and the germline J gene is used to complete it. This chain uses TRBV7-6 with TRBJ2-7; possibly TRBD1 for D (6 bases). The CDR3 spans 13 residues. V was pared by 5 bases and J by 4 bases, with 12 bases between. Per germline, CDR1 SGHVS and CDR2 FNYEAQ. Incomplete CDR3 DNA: TGTGCCAGCAGCCCCCACCAGGGGTACGAG. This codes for CASSPHQGYE. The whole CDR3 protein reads CASSPHQGYEQYF.

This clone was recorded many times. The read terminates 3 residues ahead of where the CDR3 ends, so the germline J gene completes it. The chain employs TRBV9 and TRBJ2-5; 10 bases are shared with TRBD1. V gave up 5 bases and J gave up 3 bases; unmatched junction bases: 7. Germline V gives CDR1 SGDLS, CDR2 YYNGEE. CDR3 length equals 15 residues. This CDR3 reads CASSQAGTGEETQYF. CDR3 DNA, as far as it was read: TGTGCCAGCAGTCAAGCCGGGACAGGGGAAGAGACC.